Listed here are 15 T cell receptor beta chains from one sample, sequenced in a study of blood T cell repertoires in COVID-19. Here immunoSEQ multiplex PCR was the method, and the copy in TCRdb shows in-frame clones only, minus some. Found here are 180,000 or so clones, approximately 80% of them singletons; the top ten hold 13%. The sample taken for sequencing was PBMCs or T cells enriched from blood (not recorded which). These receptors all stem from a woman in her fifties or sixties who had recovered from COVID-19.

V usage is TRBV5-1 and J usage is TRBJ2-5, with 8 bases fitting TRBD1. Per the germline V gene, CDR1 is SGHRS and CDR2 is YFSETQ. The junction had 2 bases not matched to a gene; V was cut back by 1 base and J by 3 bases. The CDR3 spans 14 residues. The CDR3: CASSLMDREETQYF. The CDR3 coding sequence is TGCGCCAGCAGCTTGATGGACAGGGAAGAGACCCAGTACTTC.

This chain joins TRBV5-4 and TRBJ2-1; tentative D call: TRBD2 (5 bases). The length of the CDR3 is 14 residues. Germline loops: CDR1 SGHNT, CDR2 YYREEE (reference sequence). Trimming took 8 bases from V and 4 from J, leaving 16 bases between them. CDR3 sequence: CASQLGGSYNEQFF. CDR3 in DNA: TGTGCCAGTCAATTAGGCGGGTCTTACAATGAGCAGTTCTTC. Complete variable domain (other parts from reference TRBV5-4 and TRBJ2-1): ETGVTQSPTHLIKTRGQQVTLRCSSQSGHNTVSWYQQALGQGPQFIFQYYREEENGRGNFPPRFSGLQFPNYSSELNVNALELDDSALYLCASQLGGSYNEQFFGPGTRLTVL.

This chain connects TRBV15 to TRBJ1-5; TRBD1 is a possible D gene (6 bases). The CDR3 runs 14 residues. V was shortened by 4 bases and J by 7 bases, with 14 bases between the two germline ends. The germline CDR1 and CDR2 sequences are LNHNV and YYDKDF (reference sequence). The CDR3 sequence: CATSTDRLGQPQHF. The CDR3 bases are TGTGCCACCAGCACCGACAGGCTGGGCCAGCCCCAGCATTTT. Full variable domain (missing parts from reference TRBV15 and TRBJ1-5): DAMVIQNPRYQVTQFGKPVTLSCSQTLNHNVMYWYQQKSSQAPKLLFHYYDKDFNNEADTPDNFQSRRPNTSFCFLDIRSPGLGDTAMYLCATSTDRLGQPQHFGDGTRLSIL.

CDR3 sequence: CASSPHPGTGLEKLFF. CDR3 bases: TGTGCCAGCAGTCCCCACCCCGGGACAGGCCTTGAAAAACTGTTTTTT. V gene TRBV27 combines with J gene TRBJ1-4; 8 bases fit TRBD1. V was pared by 5 bases and J by 7 bases, with 12 bases of the junction left unmatched. This CDR3 is built from 16 residues. Germline loops: CDR1 MNHEY, CDR2 SMNVEV (reference sequence).

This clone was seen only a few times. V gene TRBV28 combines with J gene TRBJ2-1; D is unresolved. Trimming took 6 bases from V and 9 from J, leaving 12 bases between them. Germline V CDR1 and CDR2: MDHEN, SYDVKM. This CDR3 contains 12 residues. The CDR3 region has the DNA TGTGCCAGCAGGGTAGCATCAAGTGAGCAGTTCTTC. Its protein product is CASRVASSEQFF.

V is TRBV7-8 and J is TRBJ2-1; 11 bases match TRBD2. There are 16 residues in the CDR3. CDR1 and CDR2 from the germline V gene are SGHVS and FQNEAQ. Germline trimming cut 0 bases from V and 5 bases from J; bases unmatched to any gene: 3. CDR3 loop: CASSLATSGANNEQFF. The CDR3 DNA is TGTGCCAGCAGCTTAGCGACTAGCGGGGCCAACAATGAGCAGTTCTTC.

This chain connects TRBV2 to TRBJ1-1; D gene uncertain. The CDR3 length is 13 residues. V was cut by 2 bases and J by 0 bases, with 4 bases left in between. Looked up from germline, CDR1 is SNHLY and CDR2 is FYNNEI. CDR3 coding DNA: TGTGCCAGCAGTGAACTCTTGAACACTGAAGCTTTCTTT. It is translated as CASSELLNTEAFF.

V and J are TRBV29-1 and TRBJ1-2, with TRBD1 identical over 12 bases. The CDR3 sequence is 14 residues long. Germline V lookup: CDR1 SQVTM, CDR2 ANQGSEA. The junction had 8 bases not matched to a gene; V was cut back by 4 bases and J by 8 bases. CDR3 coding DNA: TGCAGCGTTGTAAGGGACAGGGGGCAGTTGGGCTACACCTTC. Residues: CSVVRDRGQLGYTF.

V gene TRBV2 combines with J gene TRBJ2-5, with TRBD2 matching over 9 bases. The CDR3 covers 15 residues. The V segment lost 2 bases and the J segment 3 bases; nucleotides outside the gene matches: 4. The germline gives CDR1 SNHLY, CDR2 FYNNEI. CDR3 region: CASSEWRGGEETQYF. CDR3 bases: TGTGCCAGCAGTGAATGGCGGGGGGGCGAAGAGACCCAGTACTTC.

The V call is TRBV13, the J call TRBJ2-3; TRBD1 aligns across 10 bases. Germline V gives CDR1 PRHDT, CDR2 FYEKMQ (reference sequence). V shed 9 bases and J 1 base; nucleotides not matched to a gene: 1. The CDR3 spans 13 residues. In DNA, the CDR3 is TGTGCCAGGGACAGGGGGTGCACAGATACGCAGTATTTT. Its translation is CARDRGCTDTQYF.

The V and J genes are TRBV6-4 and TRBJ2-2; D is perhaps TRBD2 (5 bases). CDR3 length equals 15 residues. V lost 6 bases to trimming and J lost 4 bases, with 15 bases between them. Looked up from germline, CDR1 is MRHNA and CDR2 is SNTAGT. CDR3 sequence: CASSEEARATGELFF. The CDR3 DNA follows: TGTGCCAGCAGCGAGGAGGCCCGAGCCACCGGGGAGCTGTTTTTT.

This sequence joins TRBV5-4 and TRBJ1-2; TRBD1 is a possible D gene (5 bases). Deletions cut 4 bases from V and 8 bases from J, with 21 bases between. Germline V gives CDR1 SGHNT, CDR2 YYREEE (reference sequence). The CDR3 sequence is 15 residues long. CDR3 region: CASSRGTQPGWGYTF. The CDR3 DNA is TGTGCCAGCAGCCGCGGGACTCAGCCCGGGTGGGGCTACACCTTC.

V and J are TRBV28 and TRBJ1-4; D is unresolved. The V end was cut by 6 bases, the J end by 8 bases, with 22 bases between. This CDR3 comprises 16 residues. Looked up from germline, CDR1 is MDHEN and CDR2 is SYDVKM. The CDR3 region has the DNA TGTGCCAGCAGCCCTCCGCTGGAGGGAGGAAGAGAAAAACTGTTTTTT. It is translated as CASSPPLEGGREKLFF.

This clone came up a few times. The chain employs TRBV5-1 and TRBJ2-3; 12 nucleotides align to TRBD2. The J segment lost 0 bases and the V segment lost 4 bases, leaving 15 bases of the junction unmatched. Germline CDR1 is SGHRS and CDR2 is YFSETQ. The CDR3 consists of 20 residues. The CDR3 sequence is CASSPRALAGGQTSTDTQYF. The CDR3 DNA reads TGCGCCAGCAGCCCGAGGGCACTAGCGGGGGGCCAAACTAGCACAGATACGCAGTATTTT.

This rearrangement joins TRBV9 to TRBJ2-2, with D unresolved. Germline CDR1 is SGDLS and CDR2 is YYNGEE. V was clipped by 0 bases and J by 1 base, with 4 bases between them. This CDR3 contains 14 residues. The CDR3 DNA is TGTGCCAGCAGCGTAGCTTGGAACACCGGGGAGCTGTTTTTT. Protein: CASSVAWNTGELFF.